Included here is one TCR beta chain sequence, with context. What it binds is not known. Unmatched junction bases numbered 3, after V lost 2 bases and J lost 7 bases. The CDR3 has 15 amino acids. CDR1 and CDR2 (germline): MNHEY, SMNVEV (reference sequence). The data originate from a study of cytomegalovirus exposure and HLA in healthy donors. General study results and limits: The study labeled 150 or so TCR beta chains cytomegalovirus-associated. The authors confirmed in vitro that a few CMV-associated chains were specific for CMV antigens. For most TCR sequences rarity was the rule, although some public TCRs occurred in many donors.

The table came from immunoSEQ multiplex PCR; TCRdb's copy has only in-frame clones and leaves some out. The sample gives fewer than 60,000 clones, about 94% of which show up once; approximately 7.8% is in the top ten. J is TRBJ2-1 and V is TRBV27, with TRBD2 identical over 12 bases. Source material: PBMCs. This TCR was recovered from a young woman in good health and CMV-seropositive. CDR3 DNA sequence: TGTGCCAGCAGTTTAGGGACTAGCGGGTCGAATGAGCAGTTCTTC. The encoded protein is CASSLGTSGSNEQFF.